The T cell receptor (beta chain) under discussion was sequenced for a study of blood T cell repertoires in COVID-19. Repertoires were generated with immunoSEQ multiplex PCR, while TCRdb's copy carries only in-frame clones and drops some. The repertoire has around 330,000 clones, about 85% of them found once; the top ten carry approximately 1.9%. The CDR3 is 18 residues long. V shed 1 base and J 3 bases; nucleotides not matched to a gene: 14. Germline V lookup: CDR1 SNHLY, CDR2 FYNNEI. The J gene is TRBJ1-2, the V gene TRBV2; TRBD1 aligns across 7 bases. This TCR was recovered from a woman aged 25 to 39 who had been exposed to COVID-19. Sequencing was performed on PBMCs or T cells enriched from blood (not recorded which). The DNA for the CDR3 is TGTGCCAGCAGTGAAGGCCCCGACATTCGACAGGGAGACTATGGCTACACCTTC. Its protein product is CASSEGPDIRQGDYGYTF.